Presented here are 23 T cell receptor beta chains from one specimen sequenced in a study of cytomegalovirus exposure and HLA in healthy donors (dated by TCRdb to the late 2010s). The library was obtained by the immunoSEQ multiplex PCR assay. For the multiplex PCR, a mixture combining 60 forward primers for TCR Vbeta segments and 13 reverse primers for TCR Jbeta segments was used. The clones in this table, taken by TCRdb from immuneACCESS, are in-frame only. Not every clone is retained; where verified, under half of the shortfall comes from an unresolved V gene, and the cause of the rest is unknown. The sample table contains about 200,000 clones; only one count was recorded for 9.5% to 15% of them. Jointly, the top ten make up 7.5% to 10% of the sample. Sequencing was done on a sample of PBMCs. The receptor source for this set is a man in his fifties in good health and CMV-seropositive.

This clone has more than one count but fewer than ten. CDR3 loop: CASSLDLLSETQYF. The CDR3 DNA reads as TGTGCCAGCAGCTTAGACTTGCTGAGTGAGACCCAGTACTTC. The rearrangement uses TRBV7-2 and TRBJ2-5; D not resolved. Trimming took off 1 base at V and 5 bases at J, with 11 bases between the two ends. CDR1 and CDR2 from the germline V gene are SGHTA and FQGNSA. This CDR3 comprises 14 residues. Full variable domain (missing parts from reference TRBV7-2 and TRBJ2-5): GAGVSQSPSNKVTEKGKDVELRCDPISGHTALYWYRQSLGQGLEFLIYFQGNSAPDKSGLPSDRFSAERTGGSVSTLTIQRTQQEDSAVYLCASSLDLLSETQYFGPGTRLLVL.

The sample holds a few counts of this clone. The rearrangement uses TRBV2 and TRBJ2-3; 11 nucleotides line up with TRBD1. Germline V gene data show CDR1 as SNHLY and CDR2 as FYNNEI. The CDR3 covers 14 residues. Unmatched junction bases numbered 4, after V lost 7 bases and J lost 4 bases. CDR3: CASTGQGAADTQYF. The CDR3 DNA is TGTGCCAGCACTGGACAGGGGGCCGCAGATACGCAGTATTTT.

The CDR3 loop reads CASSRTGKQETQYF. CDR3 nucleotides: TGCGCCAGCAGCCGGACAGGCAAACAAGAGACCCAGTACTTC. The rearrangement uses TRBV5-1 and TRBJ2-5; 7 bases line up with TRBD1. The germline V gene has CDR1 SGHRS and CDR2 YFSETQ. The CDR3 runs 14 residues. The ends lost 4 bases at V and 2 bases at J; junction bases unmatched: 5.

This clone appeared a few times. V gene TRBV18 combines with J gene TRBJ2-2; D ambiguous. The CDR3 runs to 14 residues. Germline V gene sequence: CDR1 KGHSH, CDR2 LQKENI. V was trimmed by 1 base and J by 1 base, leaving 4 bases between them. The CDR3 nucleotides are TGTGCCAGCTCACCACGACAGAACACCGGGGAGCTGTTTTTT. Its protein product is CASSPRQNTGELFF.

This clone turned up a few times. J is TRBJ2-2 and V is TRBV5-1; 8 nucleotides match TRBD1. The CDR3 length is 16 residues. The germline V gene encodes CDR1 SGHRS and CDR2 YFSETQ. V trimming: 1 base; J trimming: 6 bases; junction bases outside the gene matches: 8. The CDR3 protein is CASSLSSGGRSGELFF. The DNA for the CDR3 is TGCGCCAGCAGCTTGTCGTCAGGGGGCAGATCCGGGGAGCTGTTTTTT.

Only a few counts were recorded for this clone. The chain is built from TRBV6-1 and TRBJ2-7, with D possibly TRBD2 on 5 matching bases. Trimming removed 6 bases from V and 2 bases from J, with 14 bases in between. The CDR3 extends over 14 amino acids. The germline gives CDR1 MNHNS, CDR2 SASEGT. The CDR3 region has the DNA TGTGCCAGCAGCCGGACTGATCCCCCCTACGAGCAGTACGTC. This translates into CASSRTDPPYEQYV.

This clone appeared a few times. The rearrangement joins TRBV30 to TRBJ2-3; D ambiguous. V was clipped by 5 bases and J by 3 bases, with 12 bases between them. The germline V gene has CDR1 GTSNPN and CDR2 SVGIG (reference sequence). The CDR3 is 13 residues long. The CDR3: CAWEVGSTDTQYF. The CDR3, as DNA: TGTGCCTGGGAGGTAGGTTCGACAGATACGCAGTATTTT.

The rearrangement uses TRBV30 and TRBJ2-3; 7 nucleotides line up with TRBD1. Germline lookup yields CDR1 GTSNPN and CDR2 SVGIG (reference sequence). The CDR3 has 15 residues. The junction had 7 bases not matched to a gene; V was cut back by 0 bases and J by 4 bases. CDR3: CAWSVSGQGADTQYF. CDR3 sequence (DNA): TGTGCCTGGAGTGTATCGGGCCAGGGGGCAGATACGCAGTATTTT.

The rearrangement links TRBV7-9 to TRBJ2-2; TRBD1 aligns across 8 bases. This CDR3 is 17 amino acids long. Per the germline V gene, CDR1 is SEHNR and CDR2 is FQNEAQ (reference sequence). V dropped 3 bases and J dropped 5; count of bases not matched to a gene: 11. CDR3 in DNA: TGTGCCAGCAGCTTGTTAAGCGAGACAGGGGTTACCGGGGAGCTGTTTTTT. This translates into CASSLLSETGVTGELFF.

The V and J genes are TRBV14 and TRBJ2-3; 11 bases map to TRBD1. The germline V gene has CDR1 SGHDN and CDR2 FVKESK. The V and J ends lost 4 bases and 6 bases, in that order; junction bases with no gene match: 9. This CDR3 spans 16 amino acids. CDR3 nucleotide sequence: TGTGCCAGCAGCCTGCGGACAGGGGGCTTCGTGGATACGCAGTATTTT. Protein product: CASSLRTGGFVDTQYF.

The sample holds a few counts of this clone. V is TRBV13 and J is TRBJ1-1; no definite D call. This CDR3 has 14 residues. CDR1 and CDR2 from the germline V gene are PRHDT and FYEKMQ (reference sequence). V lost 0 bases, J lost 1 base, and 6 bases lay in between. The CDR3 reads CASSLGSGNTEAFF. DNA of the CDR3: TGTGCCAGCAGCTTAGGCTCGGGGAACACTGAAGCTTTCTTT.

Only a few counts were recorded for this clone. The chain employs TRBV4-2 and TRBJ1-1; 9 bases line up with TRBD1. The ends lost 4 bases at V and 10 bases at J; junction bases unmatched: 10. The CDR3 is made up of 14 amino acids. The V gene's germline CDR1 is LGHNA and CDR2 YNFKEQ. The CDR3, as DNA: TGTGCCAGCAGCCGCAGACAGGGGGAAGATGTAGCTTTCTTT. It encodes CASSRRQGEDVAFF.

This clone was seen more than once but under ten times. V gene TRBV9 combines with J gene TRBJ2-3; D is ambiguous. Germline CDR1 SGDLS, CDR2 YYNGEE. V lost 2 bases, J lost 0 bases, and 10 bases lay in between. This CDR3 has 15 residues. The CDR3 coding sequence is TGTGCCAGCAGCGTGACTCCATCTAGCACAGATACGCAGTATTTT. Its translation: CASSVTPSSTDTQYF.

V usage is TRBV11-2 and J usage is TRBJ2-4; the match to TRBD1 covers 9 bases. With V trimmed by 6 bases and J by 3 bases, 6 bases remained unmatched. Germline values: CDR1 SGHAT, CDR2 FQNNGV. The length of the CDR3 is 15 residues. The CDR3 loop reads CASRPDRGDKNIQYF. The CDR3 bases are TGTGCCAGCAGACCGGACAGGGGTGACAAAAACATTCAGTACTTC.

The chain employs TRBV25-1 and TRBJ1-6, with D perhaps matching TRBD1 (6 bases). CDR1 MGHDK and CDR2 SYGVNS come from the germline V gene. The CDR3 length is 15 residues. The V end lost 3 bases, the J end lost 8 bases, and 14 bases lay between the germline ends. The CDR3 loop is CASSETGFGDSPLHF. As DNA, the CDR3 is TGTGCCAGCAGTGAGACAGGTTTTGGGGATTCACCCCTCCACTTT.

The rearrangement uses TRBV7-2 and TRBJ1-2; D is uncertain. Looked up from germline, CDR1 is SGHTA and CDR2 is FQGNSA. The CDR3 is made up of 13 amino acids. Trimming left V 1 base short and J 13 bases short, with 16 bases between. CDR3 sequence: CASSLVDTVEGTF. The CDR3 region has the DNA TGTGCCAGCAGCTTAGTAGACACCGTGGAAGGCACCTTC.

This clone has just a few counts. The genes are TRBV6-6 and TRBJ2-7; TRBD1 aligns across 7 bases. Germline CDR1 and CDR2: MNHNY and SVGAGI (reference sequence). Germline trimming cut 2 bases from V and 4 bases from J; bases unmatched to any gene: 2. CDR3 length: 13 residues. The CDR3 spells CASSYGTVYEQYV. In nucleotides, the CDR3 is TGTGCCAGCAGTTACGGGACAGTTTACGAGCAGTACGTC.

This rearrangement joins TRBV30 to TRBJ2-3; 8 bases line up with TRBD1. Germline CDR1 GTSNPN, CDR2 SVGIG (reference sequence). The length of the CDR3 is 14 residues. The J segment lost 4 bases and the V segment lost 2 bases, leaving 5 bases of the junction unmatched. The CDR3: CAWSRQGSSDTQYF. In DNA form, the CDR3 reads TGTGCCTGGAGTCGACAGGGGAGTTCAGATACGCAGTATTTT.

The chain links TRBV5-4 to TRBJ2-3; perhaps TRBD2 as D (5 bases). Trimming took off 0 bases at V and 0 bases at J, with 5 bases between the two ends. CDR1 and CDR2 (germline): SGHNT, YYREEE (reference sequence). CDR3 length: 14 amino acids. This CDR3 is CASSLAGSTDTQYF. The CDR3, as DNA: TGTGCCAGCAGCTTGGCGGGGAGCACAGATACGCAGTATTTT. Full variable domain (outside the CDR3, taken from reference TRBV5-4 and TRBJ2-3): ETGVTQSPTHLIKTRGQQVTLRCSSQSGHNTVSWYQQALGQGPQFIFQYYREEENGRGNFPPRFSGLQFPNYSSELNVNALELDDSALYLCASSLAGSTDTQYFGPGTRLTVL.

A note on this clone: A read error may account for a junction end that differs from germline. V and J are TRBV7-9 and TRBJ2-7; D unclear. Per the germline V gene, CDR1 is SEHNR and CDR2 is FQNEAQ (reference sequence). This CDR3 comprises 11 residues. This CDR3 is CASSLGPEPYF. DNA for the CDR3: TGTGCCAGCAGCTTAGGTCCCGAGCCGTACTTC.

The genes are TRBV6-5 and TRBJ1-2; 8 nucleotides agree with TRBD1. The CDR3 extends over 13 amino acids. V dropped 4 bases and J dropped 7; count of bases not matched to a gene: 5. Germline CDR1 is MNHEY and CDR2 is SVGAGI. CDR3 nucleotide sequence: TGTGCCAGCAGTTTTCAGGGGGCGTTTGGCTACACCTTC. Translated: CASSFQGAFGYTF.

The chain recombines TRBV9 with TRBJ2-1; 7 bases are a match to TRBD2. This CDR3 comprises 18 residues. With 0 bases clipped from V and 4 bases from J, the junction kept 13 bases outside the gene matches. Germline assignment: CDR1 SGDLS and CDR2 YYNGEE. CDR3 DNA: TGTGCCAGCAGCGTAGATCCCCGGGAAGGAGCGGGATACAATGAGCAGTTCTTC. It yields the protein CASSVDPREGAGYNEQFF.

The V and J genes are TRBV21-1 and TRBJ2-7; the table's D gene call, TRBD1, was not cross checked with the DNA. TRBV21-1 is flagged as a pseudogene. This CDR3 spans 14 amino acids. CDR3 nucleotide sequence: TGTGCCAGCAGACAGGGAGTTTTTTCCTACGAGCAGTACTTC. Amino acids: CASRQGVFSYEQYF.